This T cell receptor beta chain was identified during a study of response to subunit inactivated influenza vaccine (dated by TCRdb to the late 2010s). Notes on the research overall: Deep quantitative profiling of the T cell receptor repertoire was used in the study to follow responses to a trivalent subunit inactivated influenza vaccine. What the work shows at the level of the full study, not this receptor alone: The authors suggested that each seasonal influenza vaccination may recruit only a limited number of new T cells.

The protocol used for the library was RT-PCR. The data were produced on an Illumina HiSeq 2500. The public reads were reprocessed in TCRdb via fastp at Q25 and MiXCR, keeping in-frame beta chains. Rows merge per CDR3 protein into single entries with the most common DNA and genes. The sample table holds some 570,000 distinct CDR3 sequences, of which about 11% were seen once. The ten most abundant clones make up roughly 11% of the sample. Spanning cysteine to phenylalanine, the CDR3 consists of 13 amino acids. CDR3 DNA is the only sequence kept; it has 39 bases, read in frame from the first base. V is pared back by 1 base and J by 2 bases, with 7 bases lying between the germline termini. CDR1 and CDR2, per the germline V gene, are SGHRS and YFSETQ. Note on this clonotype: Its binding antigen is unknown. The record has no base qualities; no much larger clone is one base away.

These data were also filed under a second study, of T cells expressing NK-cell markers. As the second publication notes: TCR beta cDNA libraries were made by 5'RACE template switching that added a universal primer site and unique molecular identifiers. TCR beta-chain repertoires were profiled in sorted CD3+CD56+NKG2C+, CD3+CD56+NKG2C- and CD3+CD56-NKG2C+ T-cell subsets from several donors. Seven of the eight sequenced donors were HCMV-seropositive and one was HCMV-seronegative. In several experiments an anti-gammadeltaTCR antibody was added to restrict sorting to alphabetaTCR-expressing T cells. For 5 or 6 donors, the dominant CD3+CD56+NKG2C+ clonotypes were among the top 10 CD8+ clonotypes and accounted for roughly 1.0-7.5% of CD8+ T cells. Those dominant clonotypes were again the most abundant among CD3+CD56-NKG2C+ cells in several donors, at about 25-60.1%. Whether the expanded NKG2C-expressing T cell clones were specific for HCMV antigens remained unclear. The eight sequenced donors were randomly selected healthy volunteers, three men and five women. To determine HCMV serostatus, a commercial ELISA kit was used to detect HCMV-specific IgG in serum. Peripheral blood mononuclear cells were isolated from blood by Ficoll density gradient centrifugation. For five to seven donors, unsorted PBMC were also used to sequence bulk peripheral blood T-cell repertoires. cDNA synthesis was primed from the TCR beta constant segment, followed by two successive PCR amplification steps. Sequencing of the libraries produced 2 x 150 bp reads on Illumina HiSeq 2000/2500, MiSeq or NextSeq. Reads were demultiplexed and grouped by UMI with MIGEC, and clonotypes were assembled and quantified with MiTCR. To exclude erroneous sequences, any TCR cDNA sequence not supported by at least two reads was discarded. The tcR package was used for downstream repertoire analysis, and clonotypes were matched between fractions using CDR3 nucleotide sequence together with V segment. VDJmatch was used to annotate antigen specificity against VDJdb, with one amino acid substitution allowed in CDR3.

The chain employs TRBV5-1 and TRBJ2-7; the D gene remains uncertain. This TCR came from a man aged 50-59 years who received an inactivated influenza vaccine. Donor details come from another sample of the same person, matched by shared clones. The specimen was PBMCs from blood, collected on the day of vaccination. The CDR3 sequence is CASSLYRTYEQYF. The sequence in DNA is TGCGCCAGCAGCTTGTACCGCACCTACGAGCAGTACTTC.